Included here is one T cell receptor (beta chain) sequence, with context. The data belong to a study of T cell changes during pregnancy in multiple sclerosis. TCRdb's table, derived via immunoSEQ multiplex PCR, lists solely in-frame clones and lacks some. The sample holds approximately 53,000 clones; over 90% are singletons and the top ten take 0.61%. There are 16 residues in the CDR3. V dropped 5 bases and J dropped 1; count of bases not matched to a gene: 8. Germline assignment: CDR1 SGHAT and CDR2 FQNNGV. Specimen: CD4+ T cells from peripheral blood mononuclear cells, collected after pregnancy. The source is a female donor in good health, enrolled as a control in a pregnancy study. The J gene is TRBJ2-7, the V gene TRBV11-2, with 10 nucleotides matching TRBD1. The CDR3 bases are TGTGCCAGCAGCGGGGGGGGGACAGGGGCTTCCTACGAGCAGTACTTC. Translated: CASSGGGTGASYEQYF.